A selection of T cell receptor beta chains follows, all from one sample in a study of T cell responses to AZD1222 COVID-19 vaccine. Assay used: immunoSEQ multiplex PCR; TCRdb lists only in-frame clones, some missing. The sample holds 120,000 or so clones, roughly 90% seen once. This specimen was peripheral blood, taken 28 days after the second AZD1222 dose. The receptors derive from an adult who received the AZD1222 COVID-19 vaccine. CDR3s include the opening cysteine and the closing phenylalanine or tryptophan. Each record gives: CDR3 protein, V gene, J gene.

CSPRQGTEAFF	TRBV29-1	TRBJ1-1
CASSLLGVGYTF	TRBV28	TRBJ1-2
CASSLLEAFF	TRBV27	TRBJ1-1
CASSEDTSGNTIYF	TRBV2	TRBJ1-3
CASSHRGQGGTEAFF	TRBV7-8	TRBJ1-1
CASSEAKGTGSDQPQHF	TRBV6-1	TRBJ1-5
CASGTESYNEQFF	TRBV10-2	TRBJ2-1
CASSDETGGEQYF	TRBV6-4	TRBJ2-7
CASSLPGQGREKLFF	TRBV7-9	TRBJ1-4
CASSETGQGSERAFF	TRBV27	TRBJ1-1
CASSPLGYIQYF	TRBV19	TRBJ2-4
CASSQRTDTQYF	TRBV7-6	TRBJ2-3
CASSLRPSGGQETQYF	TRBV7-8	TRBJ2-5
CASSEGRADTQYF	TRBV25-1	TRBJ2-3
CASSSTYQGHNEKLFF	TRBV28	TRBJ1-4
CASSFNYEQYF	TRBV28	TRBJ2-7
CASIGDRSYNEQFF	TRBV6-5	TRBJ2-1
CASSSRIMNTEAFF	TRBV28	TRBJ1-1
CSATTSYEQYF	TRBV20-1	TRBJ2-7
CASSGQNNSPLHF	TRBV2	TRBJ1-6
CASSLVRGLNQPQHF	TRBV28	TRBJ1-5